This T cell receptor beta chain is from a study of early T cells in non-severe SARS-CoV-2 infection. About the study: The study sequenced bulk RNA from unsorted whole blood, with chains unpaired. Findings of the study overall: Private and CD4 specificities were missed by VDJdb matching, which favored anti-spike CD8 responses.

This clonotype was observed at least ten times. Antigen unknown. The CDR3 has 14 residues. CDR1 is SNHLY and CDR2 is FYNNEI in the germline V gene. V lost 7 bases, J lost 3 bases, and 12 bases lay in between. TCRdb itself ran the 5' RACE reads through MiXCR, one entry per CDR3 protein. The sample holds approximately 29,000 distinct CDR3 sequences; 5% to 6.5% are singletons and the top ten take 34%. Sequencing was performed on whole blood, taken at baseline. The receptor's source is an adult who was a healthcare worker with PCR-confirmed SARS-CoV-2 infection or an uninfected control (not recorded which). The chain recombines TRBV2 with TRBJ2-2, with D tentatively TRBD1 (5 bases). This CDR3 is CASTQGSDTGELFF. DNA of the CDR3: TGTGCCAGCACCCAGGGTTCCGACACCGGGGAGCTGTTTTTT. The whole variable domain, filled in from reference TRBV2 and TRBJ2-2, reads EPEVTQTPSHQVTQMGQEVILRCVPISNHLYFYWYRQILGQKVEFLVSFYNNEISEKSEIFDDQFSVERPDGSNFTLKIRSTKLEDSAMYFCASTQGSDTGELFFGEGSRLTVL.